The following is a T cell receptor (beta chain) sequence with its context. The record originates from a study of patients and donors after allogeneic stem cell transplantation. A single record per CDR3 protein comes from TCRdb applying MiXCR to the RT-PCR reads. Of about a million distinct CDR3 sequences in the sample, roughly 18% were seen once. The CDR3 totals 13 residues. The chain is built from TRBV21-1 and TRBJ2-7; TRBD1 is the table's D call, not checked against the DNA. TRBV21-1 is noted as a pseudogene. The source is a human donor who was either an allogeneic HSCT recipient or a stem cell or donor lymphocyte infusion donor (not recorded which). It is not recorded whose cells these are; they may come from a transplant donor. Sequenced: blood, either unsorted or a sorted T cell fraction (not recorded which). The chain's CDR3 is CASSVRGGNEQYF. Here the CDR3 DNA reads TGTGCCAGCAGCGTTAGGGGGGGCAACGAGCAGTACTTC.